Ten or more counts support the clone carrying this TCR beta chain. For the second PCR, which ran for about 6 to 11 cycles, a sample-barcoded 5' primer and a J-beta primer mix were used. TCRdb re-analysed the 5' RACE reads in MiXCR, keeping a single row per CDR3 protein. The sample lists hundreds of thousands of distinct CDR3 sequences, under 35% occurring once. These data originate in a study of blood T cells in healthy people across ages. At the level of the study: Per two T cells, template switching captured roughly one barcoded beta molecule.

Per the germline V gene, CDR1 is SGHRS and CDR2 is YFSETQ. The CDR3 is made up of 14 amino acids. V dropped 7 bases and J dropped 0 bases, with 11 bases sitting between them. This chain links TRBV5-1 with TRBJ2-1, with a weak D call TRBD1 (6 bases). Sequencing was performed on blood. The receptor's source is a woman of 80 years or more in good health. DNA for the CDR3: TGCGCCAGCGGTACAGGGAGCTCCTACAATGAGCAGTTCTTC. Its translation is CASGTGSSYNEQFF.